The entry below describes one T cell receptor (beta chain). It lacks a known antigen. Base qualities are not provided; no much larger clone lies one nucleotide away. CDR1 and CDR2 were assigned from the germline V gene (reference sequence) as GTSNPN and SVGIG. V and J lose 3 bases and 7 bases, and a span of 13 bases separates them. The CDR3 holds 13 amino acids from the cysteine to the phenylalanine. CDR3 DNA is the only sequence kept; it has 39 bases, read in frame from the first base. These data come from a study of blood T cell repertoires in COVID-19 (dated by TCRdb to between 2020 and 2021). Background on the whole study: Samples from collaborators originated in the United States, Italy and Spain and spanned both the acute and convalescent phases of COVID-19. The prospective study material was composed of cDNA or gDNA derived from T cells, B-cell-depleted T cells, or PBMCs. The dataset comprised deeply sampled blood TCRbeta repertoires from subjects exposed to, actively infected with, or recovered from COVID-19. The repertoires were released in a freely available public database intended as a resource for research on the immune response to SARS-CoV-2. Samples were obtained from the ongoing ImmuneRACE study (first 160 participants) and from about 1,300 subjects provided by 6 global collaborators. Nearly every sample came with metadata listing a de-identified subject ID, COVID-19 status, age in years and sex. Where HLA class I and class II types were available, the types were taken from metadata supplied by the sample provider, not from assay-based typing.

Findings and caveats that apply to the study as a whole: The amount of clinical and demographic metadata varied by source and participant and was provided uncurated.

TCRbeta CDR3 regions were amplified from genomic DNA using the immunoSEQ Assay, a bias-controlled multiplex PCR. The authors processed their data as follows. Nucleated cell counts per sample were estimated from amplification of reference gene primers within the assay. To quantify the absolute abundance of each unique TCRbeta CDR3 rearrangement, sequence reads were collapsed and filtered. For each sample, productive Simpson clonality was calculated as the square root of Simpson's diversity index over productive rearrangements. Entries here come from immuneACCESS through TCRdb and include only in-frame sequences with V and J called. Some clones fail to appear in such tables; in the studies checked, an unresolved V gene covers under half of the shortfall, and the cause of the remainder is unknown. D and trimming come from the DNA, and the V and J calls and clone size come from that table. This sample gives approximately 140,000 clones in total; over 65% of them show up just once. The top ten clones comprise over 2% of the sample.

Each collaborating institution followed its own protocols to collect whole blood in K2EDTA tubes. For TCRbeta analysis, collaborators shipped samples as frozen whole blood, isolated PBMCs, or DNA extracted from either of those sample types. The chain links TRBV30 with TRBJ2-1; a tentative D match to TRBD1 spans 6 bases. Sample: peripheral blood. This clonotype originated in a man in his 70s with acute or convalescent COVID-19. The nucleotide sequence is TGTGCCTGGAGACTAGGGGGTATAAATGAGCAGTTCTTC. Its translation is CAWRLGGINEQFF.